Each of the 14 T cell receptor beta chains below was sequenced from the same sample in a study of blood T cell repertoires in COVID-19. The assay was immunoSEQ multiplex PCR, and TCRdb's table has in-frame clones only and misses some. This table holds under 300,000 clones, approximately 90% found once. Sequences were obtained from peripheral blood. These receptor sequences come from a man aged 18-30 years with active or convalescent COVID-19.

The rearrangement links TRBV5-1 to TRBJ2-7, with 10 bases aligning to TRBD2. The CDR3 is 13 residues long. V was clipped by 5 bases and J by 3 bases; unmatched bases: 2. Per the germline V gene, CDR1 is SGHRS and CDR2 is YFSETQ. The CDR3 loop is CASRWTSGYEQYF. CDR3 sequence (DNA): TGCGCCAGCAGGTGGACTAGCGGCTACGAGCAGTACTTC.

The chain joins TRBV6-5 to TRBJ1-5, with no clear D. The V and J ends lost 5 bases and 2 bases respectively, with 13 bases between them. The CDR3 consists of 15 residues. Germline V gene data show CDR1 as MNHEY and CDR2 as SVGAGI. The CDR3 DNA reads TGTGCCAGCAGTAACGCCCCGGGAGGCAATCAGCCCCAGCATTTT. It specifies CASSNAPGGNQPQHF.

CDR3 in amino acids: CAWNVRPGLQNTGELFF. The CDR3 DNA is TGTGCCTGGAACGTTCGTCCGGGACTCCAGAACACCGGGGAGCTGTTTTTT. This chain connects TRBV30 to TRBJ2-2; maybe TRBD2 (6 bases). The CDR3 sequence is 17 residues long. Germline values: CDR1 GTSNPN, CDR2 SVGIG (reference sequence). The ends were cut back, 4 bases at V and 1 base at J, with 19 bases in the middle.

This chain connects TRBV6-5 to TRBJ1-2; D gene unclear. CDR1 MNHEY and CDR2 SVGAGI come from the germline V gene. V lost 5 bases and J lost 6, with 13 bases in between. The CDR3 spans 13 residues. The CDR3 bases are TGTGCCAGCAGTAGCGGGGAATCCCATGGCTACACCTTC. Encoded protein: CASSSGESHGYTF.

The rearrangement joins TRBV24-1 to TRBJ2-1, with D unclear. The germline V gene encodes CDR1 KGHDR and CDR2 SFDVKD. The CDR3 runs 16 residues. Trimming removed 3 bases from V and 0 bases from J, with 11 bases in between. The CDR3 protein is CATSDRDKSSYNEQFF. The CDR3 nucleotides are TGTGCCACCAGTGATCGAGACAAGAGCTCCTACAATGAGCAGTTCTTC.

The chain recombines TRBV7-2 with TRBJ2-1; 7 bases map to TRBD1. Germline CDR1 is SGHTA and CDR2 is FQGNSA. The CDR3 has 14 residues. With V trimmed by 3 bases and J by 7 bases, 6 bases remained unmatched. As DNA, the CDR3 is TGTGCCAGCAGCTTGGCAGGGGGATATAATGAGCAGTTCTTC. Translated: CASSLAGGYNEQFF.

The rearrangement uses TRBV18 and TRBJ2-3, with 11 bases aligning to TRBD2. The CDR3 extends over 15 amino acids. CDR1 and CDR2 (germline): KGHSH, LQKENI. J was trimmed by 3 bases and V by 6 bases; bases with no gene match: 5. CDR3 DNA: TGTGCCAGCTCCCAGATAGCGGGAGGGACAGATACGCAGTATTTT. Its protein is CASSQIAGGTDTQYF.

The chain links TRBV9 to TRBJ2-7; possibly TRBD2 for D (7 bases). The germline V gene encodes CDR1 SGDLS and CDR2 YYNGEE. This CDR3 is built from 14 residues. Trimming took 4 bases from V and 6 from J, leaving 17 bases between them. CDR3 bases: TGTGCCAGCAGCCCCCGGACGGGGGGCGGCGAGCAGTACTTC. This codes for CASSPRTGGGEQYF.

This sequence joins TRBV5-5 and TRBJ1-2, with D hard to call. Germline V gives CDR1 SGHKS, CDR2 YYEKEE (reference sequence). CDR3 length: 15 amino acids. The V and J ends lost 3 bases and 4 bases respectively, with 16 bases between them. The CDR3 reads CASSYALKWSYGYTF. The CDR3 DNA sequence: TGTGCCAGCAGCTACGCCCTTAAGTGGAGCTATGGCTACACCTTC.

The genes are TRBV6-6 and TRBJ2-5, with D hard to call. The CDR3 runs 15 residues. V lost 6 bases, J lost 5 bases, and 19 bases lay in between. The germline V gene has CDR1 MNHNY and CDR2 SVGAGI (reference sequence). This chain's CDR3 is CASSPSVRPGETQYF. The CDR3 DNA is TGTGCCAGCAGCCCTTCTGTCCGCCCCGGGGAGACCCAGTACTTC.

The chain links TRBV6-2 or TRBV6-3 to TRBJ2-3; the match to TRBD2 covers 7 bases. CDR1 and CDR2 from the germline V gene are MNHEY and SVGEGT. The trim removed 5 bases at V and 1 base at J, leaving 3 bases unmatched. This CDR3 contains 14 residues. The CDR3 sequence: CASSRGSGTDTQYF. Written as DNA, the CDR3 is TGTGCCAGCAGTCGCGGGAGCGGCACAGATACGCAGTATTTT.

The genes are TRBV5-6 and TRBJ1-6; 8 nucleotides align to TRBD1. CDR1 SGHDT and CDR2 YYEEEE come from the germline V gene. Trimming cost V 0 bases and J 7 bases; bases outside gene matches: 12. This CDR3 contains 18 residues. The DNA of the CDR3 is TGTGCCAGCAGCTTGGCCGTTCATGGGACAGGCGGCAATTCACCCCTCCACTTT. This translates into CASSLAVHGTGGNSPLHF.

CDR3 in DNA: TGTGCCAGCAGTGAACACGGTGGTGTTTCGTGGACAGGGGCCTACAATGAGCAGTTCTTC. Protein sequence: CASSEHGGVSWTGAYNEQFF. The chain couples TRBV6-1 to TRBJ2-1, with 9 bases fitting TRBD1. The CDR3 loop spans 20 amino acids. CDR1 MNHNS and CDR2 SASEGT come from the germline V gene. Trimming took 2 bases from V and 2 from J; bases not matched to a gene: 16.

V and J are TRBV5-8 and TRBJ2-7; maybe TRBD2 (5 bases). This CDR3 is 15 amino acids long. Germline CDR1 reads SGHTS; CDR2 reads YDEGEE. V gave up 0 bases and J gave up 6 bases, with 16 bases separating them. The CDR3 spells CASSLDLGGTGEQYF. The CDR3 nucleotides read TGTGCCAGCAGCTTGGACCTCGGAGGAACCGGCGAGCAGTACTTC.